This entry is about one TCR beta chain. What it binds is not known. The data were obtained in a study of blood T cells in healthy people across ages. Whole-study context: The capture of about one barcoded beta molecule per two T cells was achieved by template switching.

Combining a sample-barcoded 5' primer with a J-beta primer mix, a second PCR ran for roughly 7 to 12 cycles. TCRdb re-called the 5' RACE reads through MiXCR, storing one row per CDR3 protein. The repertoire holds 1.5 million to 2 million distinct CDR3 sequences, with around 42% as singletons. The people who gave samples were healthy Caucasians from Russia, aged roughly 6 to 90. The CDR3 has 15 amino acids. With 7 bases clipped from V and 6 bases from J, the junction kept 7 bases outside the gene matches. Germline V gene lookup returns CDR1 SEHNR and CDR2 FQNEAQ (reference sequence). Study results and caveats: Percentage of naive T cells showed a strong correlation with TCR beta diversity. Both higher diversity and more naive CD4+ cells marked long-lived donors when set against aged donors.

The sequenced material came from blood. J is TRBJ1-4 and V is TRBV7-9; TRBD1 matches at 11 bases. The source of this sequence is a human donor in good health. The CDR3 region is CASTSDRGLHEKLFF. The CDR3 DNA reads as TGTGCCAGCACGTCGGACAGGGGGCTCCATGAAAAACTGTTTTTT.